This note documents a single T cell receptor (beta chain) sequence. The antigen remains unidentified. A much larger clonotype is one base distant, so this may be a read error. The source of the sample is a study of neurological immune-mediated disorders. As for the cDNA, it was generated by 5'RACE with 10-nucleotide random UMIs. Over 180 million TCR-beta sequences (from 15-18 subjects) were yielded by each sequencing run. Each CDR3 protein is one row after TCRdb ran MiXCR on the 5' RACE reads. Counted here are under 90,000 distinct CDR3 sequences, about a tenth occurring once; the ten biggest clones make up about 2%. Findings and limits, study-wide: HTLV-1-associated myelopathy led in TCR clonal expansion, while multiple sclerosis ranked lowest, below healthy controls. Subjects shared no identical expanded-clone CDR3 amino acid sequences, suggesting private TCR-beta repertoires in all groups.

The material sequenced was PBMCs. The clonotype was recovered from a man aged 40-50 years in good health.

CDR3 sequence (DNA): TGTGCCAGCAGCGTGGACAGGGGGCTCACAGAGACCCAGTACTTC. Amino acids: CASSVDRGLTETQYF. This rearrangement joins TRBV5-6 to TRBJ2-5; 11 bases are shared with TRBD1. The germline V gene has CDR1 SGHDT and CDR2 YYEEEE. The V segment lost 4 bases and the J segment 4 bases; nucleotides outside the gene matches: 6. This CDR3 has 15 amino acids.